These 31 T cell receptor beta chains originate from one sample sequenced in a study of CD4 T cells in relation to SARS-CoV-2 and coronaviruses. Sequencing was performed with immunoSEQ multiplex PCR; in TCRdb, only in-frame clones are kept and a portion is missing. The table shows approximately 70,000 clones, with more than 80% occurring only once. The unexposed donors gave CD4+ T cells in about 2010-2018, prior to COVID-19. Sequenced sample: naive CD4+ T cells from PBMCs. Subset given: naive CD4+ T cells isolated by negative enrichment. The receptors come from a human donor in good health.

J is TRBJ2-7 and V is TRBV30; 7 bases agree with TRBD2. CDR3 size: 13 residues. CDR1 GTSNPN and CDR2 SVGIG come from the germline V gene (reference sequence). J lost 1 base, V lost 0 bases, and 0 bases had no gene match. The CDR3 region has the DNA TGTGCCTGGAGTGTGGGGGGGTCCTACGAGCAGTACTTC. Protein: CAWSVGGSYEQYF. Together with reference TRBV30 and TRBJ2-7, the CDR3 gives the full variable domain: SQTIHQWPATLVQPVGSPLSLECTVEGTSNPNLYWYRQAAGRGLQLLFYSVGIGQISSEVPQNLSASRPQDRQFILSSKKLLLSDSGFYLCAWSVGGSYEQYFGPGTRLTVT.

The V and J genes are TRBV18 and TRBJ1-2; D remains ambiguous. This CDR3 is built from 14 residues. The germline gives CDR1 KGHSH, CDR2 LQKENI. Trimming left V 8 bases short and J 1 base short, with 14 bases between. As DNA, the CDR3 is TGTGCCAGCCGGCTGTCGGTAGTTAACTATGGCTACACCTTC. Amino acids: CASRLSVVNYGYTF.

The gene calls are TRBV6-5 and TRBJ2-6, with D unresolved. The CDR3 contains 15 residues. CDR1 and CDR2 (germline): MNHEY, SVGAGI. The V end lost 0 bases, the J end lost 0 bases, and 3 bases lay between the germline ends. The CDR3 sequence is CASSYSVSGANVLTF. CDR3 DNA: TGTGCCAGCAGTTACTCAGTCTCTGGGGCCAACGTCCTGACTTTC.

V and J are TRBV5-4 and TRBJ2-7; 12 nucleotides agree with TRBD2. Per the germline V gene, CDR1 is SGHNT and CDR2 is YYREEE (reference sequence). CDR3 size: 16 residues. Unmatched junction bases numbered 10, after V lost 3 bases and J lost 6 bases. The CDR3 nucleotides are TGTGCCAGCAGCTCAAGACTAGCGGGGGCGCCGGGCGAGCAGTACTTC. This translates into CASSSRLAGAPGEQYF.

The gene calls are TRBV28 and TRBJ1-1; no clear D gene. V shed 7 bases and J shed 8 bases, with 14 bases lying between them. The CDR3 is made up of 12 amino acids. In germline, CDR1 is MDHEN, CDR2 SYDVKM. The CDR3 DNA sequence: TGTGCCAGCACCCCTAGGGTGTCGGAAGCTTTCTTT. Amino acids: CASTPRVSEAFF.

V and J are TRBV2 and TRBJ1-1; 7 bases align to TRBD1. Losses at the gene ends were 6 bases for V and 3 bases for J; bases not matched to a gene: 7. The length of the CDR3 is 14 residues. Germline V gene sequence: CDR1 SNHLY, CDR2 FYNNEI. The CDR3 loop reads CASRRMDRYTEAFF. CDR3 sequence (DNA): TGTGCCAGCAGACGAATGGACAGGTACACTGAAGCTTTCTTT.

This clone was detected once. The chain carries TRBV5-4 and TRBJ1-2, with TRBD1 matching over 10 bases. J was trimmed by 4 bases and V by 4 bases; bases with no gene match: 7. The germline gives CDR1 SGHNT, CDR2 YYREEE (reference sequence). The CDR3 is 15 amino acids. In DNA form, the CDR3 reads TGTGCCAGCAGCACCGGGGACAGGGGTCGCTATGGCTACACCTTC. Amino acid sequence: CASSTGDRGRYGYTF.

The V gene is TRBV25-1, the J gene TRBJ2-5; 10 bases are shared with TRBD1. The trim removed 1 base at V and 5 bases at J, leaving 7 bases unmatched. CDR3 length: 16 amino acids. Per the germline V gene, CDR1 is MGHDK and CDR2 is SYGVNS. DNA of the CDR3: TGTGCCAGCAGTGAATTAGGGACAGGGGATCGGGAGACCCAGTACTTC. This codes for CASSELGTGDRETQYF.

The rearrangement uses TRBV6-5 and TRBJ2-7, with 8 bases that match TRBD2. Trimming removed 1 base from V and 6 bases from J; junction bases left unmatched: 5. Germline V lookup: CDR1 MNHEY, CDR2 SVGAGI. The CDR3 totals 14 residues. For the CDR3, the DNA is TGTGCCAGCAGTTACTTGGCCAGCGGGGGCGAGCAGTACTTC. As protein: CASSYLASGGEQYF.

Here the CDR3 reads CATSDPSRGTQYF. As DNA, the CDR3 is TGTGCCACCAGTGATCCCAGTAGGGGGACGCAGTATTTT. J is TRBJ2-3 and V is TRBV24-1, with TRBD1 as a possible D gene (6 bases). V dropped 3 bases and J dropped 9 bases, with 12 bases sitting between them. Looked up from germline, CDR1 is KGHDR and CDR2 is SFDVKD. The CDR3 spans 13 residues.

The J gene is TRBJ2-1, the V gene TRBV4-1; TRBD1 or TRBD2 may be the D gene (6 bases each). Germline CDR1 and CDR2: MGHRA and YSYEKL. Between the trimmed V and J ends, which lost 5 bases and 0 bases, there was a span of 11 bases. CDR3 length equals 15 residues. The CDR3 loop is CASSDGGPSYNEQFF. CDR3 bases: TGCGCCAGCAGCGACGGGGGCCCCTCCTACAATGAGCAGTTCTTC.

The chain joins TRBV6-5 to TRBJ1-2, with 7 bases identical to TRBD1. Germline CDR1 and CDR2: MNHEY and SVGAGI. V shed 5 bases and J 5 bases; nucleotides not matched to a gene: 5. The CDR3 loop spans 13 amino acids. CDR3 loop: CASSQQGIYGYTF. CDR3 DNA sequence: TGTGCCAGCAGTCAACAGGGGATTTATGGCTACACCTTC.

The sample holds one count of this clone. The chain couples TRBV7-9 to TRBJ1-1; perhaps TRBD1 as D (5 bases). Germline V gives CDR1 SEHNR, CDR2 FQNEAQ (reference sequence). This CDR3 contains 13 residues. Between the trimmed V and J ends, which lost 3 bases and 4 bases, there was a span of 9 bases. The CDR3 is CASSFRRGTEAFF. CDR3 DNA sequence: TGTGCCAGCAGCTTCCGTAGGGGCACTGAAGCTTTCTTT.

This rearrangement joins TRBV2 to TRBJ2-7; 7 bases fit TRBD1. CDR1 SNHLY and CDR2 FYNNEI come from the germline V gene. V lost 6 bases to trimming and J lost 2 bases; unmatched junction nucleotides: 4. The CDR3 sequence is 13 residues long. Here the CDR3 reads CASRHDRAYEQYF. The DNA of the CDR3 is TGTGCCAGCAGGCACGACAGGGCCTACGAGCAGTACTTC. Full variable domain (rest looked up from reference TRBV2 and TRBJ2-7): EPEVTQTPSHQVTQMGQEVILRCVPISNHLYFYWYRQILGQKVEFLVSFYNNEISEKSEIFDDQFSVERPDGSNFTLKIRSTKLEDSAMYFCASRHDRAYEQYFGPGTRLTVT.

V usage is TRBV19 and J usage is TRBJ1-4; D not certain. The CDR3 runs 13 residues. The germline V gene has CDR1 LNHDA and CDR2 SQIVND (reference sequence). Trimming cost V 8 bases and J 5 bases, with 12 bases left between them. CDR3 amino acids: CASWTGRNEKLFF. The CDR3 coding sequence is TGTGCCAGTTGGACCGGCAGAAATGAAAAACTGTTTTTT.

This clone was seen only once. The J gene is TRBJ1-1, the V gene TRBV5-1; D not resolved. CDR1 and CDR2 from the germline V gene are SGHRS and YFSETQ. V was pared by 4 bases and J by 3 bases, with 13 bases between. The CDR3 runs to 14 residues. The CDR3 nucleotides are TGCGCCAGCAGCCAGGAGAAGGGAGACACTGAAGCTTTCTTT. Its translation is CASSQEKGDTEAFF.

The chain recombines TRBV19 with TRBJ2-5; 7 nucleotides match TRBD1. With 4 bases clipped from V and 4 bases from J, the junction kept 6 bases outside the gene matches. The germline V gene encodes CDR1 LNHDA and CDR2 SQIVND (reference sequence). The CDR3 spans 14 residues. As DNA, the CDR3 is TGTGCCAGTAGTAAGATACAGGGGTCAGAGACCCAGTACTTC. Protein product: CASSKIQGSETQYF.

The genes are TRBV7-6 and TRBJ1-6, with D unclear. The CDR3 sequence is 15 residues long. V lost 5 bases, J lost 3 bases, and 11 bases lay in between. Germline CDR1 SGHVS, CDR2 FNYEAQ. CDR3 residues: CASSPRTVYNSPLHF. CDR3 DNA: TGTGCCAGCAGCCCAAGGACCGTCTATAATTCACCCCTCCACTTT.

The chain couples TRBV24-1 to TRBJ2-3, with D possibly matching TRBD1 (5 bases). With 0 bases removed from V and 1 base from J, the gap between germline ends came to 10 bases. Looked up from germline, CDR1 is KGHDR and CDR2 is SFDVKD. The CDR3 runs 16 residues. CDR3 sequence: CATSDLGRAGTDTQYF. The DNA for the CDR3 is TGTGCCACCAGTGATTTGGGCAGGGCGGGCACAGATACGCAGTATTTT.

The chain employs TRBV5-4 and TRBJ2-7, with D possibly TRBD2 on 5 matching bases. This CDR3 is 15 amino acids long. Germline V lookup: CDR1 SGHNT, CDR2 YYREEE (reference sequence). Trimming left V 2 bases short and J 6 bases short, with 18 bases between. CDR3 bases: TGTGCCAGCAGCTTTTCTTCCCCGAGGGAGAGCGAGCAGTACTTC. Translating it yields CASSFSSPRESEQYF.

CDR3 DNA: TGTGCCAGCAGCTTAGTGCGGGGCGCTGGAAACACCATATATTTT. Translated, it gives CASSLVRGAGNTIYF. J is TRBJ1-3 and V is TRBV11-2, with D perhaps matching TRBD1 (5 bases). V was pared by 1 base and J by 2 bases, with 9 bases between. CDR3 length: 15 amino acids. From germline, CDR1 is SGHAT and CDR2 FQNNGV.

This chain uses TRBV4-1 with TRBJ1-2; 8 bases fit TRBD1. Trimming cost V 0 bases and J 0 bases; bases outside gene matches: 12. The CDR3 spans 19 residues. Germline CDR1 and CDR2: MGHRA and YSYEKL. The CDR3 reads CASSQEVGGTGVSNYGYTF. CDR3 bases: TGCGCCAGCAGCCAAGAAGTTGGGGGGACAGGCGTCTCTAACTATGGCTACACCTTC.

This chain uses TRBV28 with TRBJ1-2; D remains unclear. The CDR3 has 13 residues. With 6 bases removed from V and 1 base from J, the gap between germline ends came to 9 bases. Germline V lookup: CDR1 MDHEN, CDR2 SYDVKM. The CDR3 reads CASSLNGNYGYTF. In DNA form, the CDR3 reads TGTGCCAGCAGCCTTAACGGTAACTATGGCTACACCTTC.

The chain combines TRBV3-1 (or the pseudogene TRBV3-2) with TRBJ2-5, with 14 bases identical to TRBD2. Trimming took 2 bases from V and 3 from J; bases not matched to a gene: 2. There are 16 residues in the CDR3. The germline V gene has CDR1 LGHDT and CDR2 YNNKEL (reference sequence). CDR3 protein: CASSQPGLAGEETQYF. Here the CDR3 DNA reads TGTGCCAGCAGCCAACCGGGACTAGCGGGAGAAGAGACCCAGTACTTC.

The gene calls are TRBV7-6 and TRBJ1-2; D is possibly TRBD1 (5 bases). Trimming took off 3 bases at V and 5 bases at J, with 16 bases between the two ends. The CDR3 covers 15 residues. The germline V gene encodes CDR1 SGHVS and CDR2 FNYEAQ. The CDR3 sequence: CASSLSERGRYGYTF. The DNA of the CDR3 is TGTGCCAGCAGCTTGTCTGAAAGGGGAAGGTATGGCTACACCTTC.

CDR3 protein: CASSVNDAEQFF. Here the CDR3 DNA reads TGTGCCAGCAGCGTAAATGATGCAGAGCAGTTCTTC. This chain links TRBV7-3 with TRBJ2-1; D gene ambiguous. The V and J ends lost 5 bases and 10 bases respectively, with 12 bases between them. The CDR3 extends over 12 amino acids. Germline loops: CDR1 SGHTA, CDR2 FQGTGA.

The chain joins TRBV7-2 to TRBJ1-5; D is unresolved. Germline loops: CDR1 SGHTA, CDR2 FQGNSA. The V gene lost 4 bases and the J gene lost 9 bases, with 16 bases spanning the gap. The CDR3 runs to 14 residues. The CDR3 region has the DNA TGTGCCAGCAGCTCCGGTCTTAATGCGGGGCCCCAGCATTTT. It yields the protein CASSSGLNAGPQHF.

The chain employs TRBV2 and TRBJ1-1; D may be TRBD1 (5 bases). The CDR3 totals 14 residues. Trimming took off 6 bases at V and 1 base at J, with 12 bases between the two ends. Germline loops: CDR1 SNHLY, CDR2 FYNNEI. This CDR3 is CASRLTAGNTEAFF. For the CDR3, the DNA is TGTGCCAGCAGGTTGACAGCGGGGAACACTGAAGCTTTCTTT.

This clone came up once. J is TRBJ1-6 and V is TRBV5-1, with D possibly TRBD1 on 5 matching bases. CDR1 and CDR2 from the germline V gene are SGHRS and YFSETQ. V was pared by 4 bases and J by 10 bases, with 21 bases between. This CDR3 comprises 16 residues. DNA of the CDR3: TGCGCCAGCAGCCCGGCCTCGGGCAGGGAGGGATCACCCCTCCACTTT. It yields the protein CASSPASGREGSPLHF.

The V gene is TRBV9, the J gene TRBJ2-3; D not certain. Looked up from germline, CDR1 is SGDLS and CDR2 is YYNGEE. CDR3 length equals 13 residues. Trimming cost V 0 bases and J 6 bases, with 8 bases left between them. CDR3 nucleotides: TGTGCCAGCAGCGTAGTCGGCGTTGATACGCAGTATTTT. As protein: CASSVVGVDTQYF.

The V and J genes are TRBV6-2 or TRBV6-3 and TRBJ2-7, with D unclear. Per germline, CDR1 MNHEY and CDR2 SVGEGT. Trimming removed 0 bases from V and 6 bases from J, with 18 bases in between. The CDR3 is made up of 16 amino acids. CDR3 nucleotides: TGTGCCAGCAGTTACTCTAATCGGGCAGGACCGACCGAGCAGTACTTC. It encodes CASSYSNRAGPTEQYF.